These 30 T cell receptor beta chains came from one sample sequenced in a study. One entry per CDR3 protein, called by TCRdb with MiXCR from the 5' RACE reads. In the table there are tens of thousands of distinct CDR3 sequences, about 26% of which are singletons. Source material: naive CD4+ T cells sorted from a lymph node. Subset indicated: naive CD4+ T cells, CD4+CD45RA+CD25-. Every receptor here comes from a female donor with breast cancer.

This clonotype occurred a few times. The gene calls are TRBV7-8 and TRBJ2-7, with TRBD2 matching 16 bases. CDR3 length equals 18 residues. Germline V CDR1 and CDR2: SGHVS, FQNEAQ. The junction had 9 bases not matched to a gene; V was cut back by 4 bases and J by 3 bases. The CDR3 DNA follows: TGTGCCAGCAGCTCGGGACTAGCGGGGGGGATCCTTCTCTACGAGCAGTACTTC. Translating it yields CASSSGLAGGILLYEQYF.

By share of the sample, this clonotype is medium-sized. The chain joins TRBV20-1 to TRBJ2-7; maybe TRBD2 (5 bases). The CDR3 totals 12 residues. Germline assignment: CDR1 DFQATT and CDR2 SNEGSKA (reference sequence). The CDR3 DNA reads TGCAGCCTGGAGAGGGTCTCCTACGAGCAGTACTTC. It codes for CSLERVSYEQYF.

This chain joins TRBV5-1 and TRBJ2-2; 9 bases agree with TRBD2. The V and J ends lost 4 bases and 5 bases, in that order; junction bases with no gene match: 18. The CDR3 spans 19 residues. Germline values: CDR1 SGHRS, CDR2 YFSETQ. CDR3 sequence reads: CASSSSEGSGSLWTGELFF. The CDR3 DNA reads as TGCGCCAGCAGCAGCTCGGAGGGTAGCGGGAGTTTGTGGACCGGGGAGCTGTTTTTT.

In this sample, this clonotype turned up many times. This chain links TRBV2 with TRBJ1-1; D is unclear. Trimming pared 4 bases from V and 2 bases from J, leaving 11 bases between. CDR1 is SNHLY and CDR2 is FYNNEI in the germline V gene. This CDR3 is 14 amino acids long. The CDR3 DNA follows: TGTGCCAGCAGTGCAACAAATTTTAACACTGAAGCTTTCTTT. Translating it yields CASSATNFNTEAFF.

J is TRBJ2-1 and V is TRBV19; no clear D. The V gene lost 6 bases and the J gene lost 8 bases, with 5 bases spanning the gap. The germline CDR1 and CDR2 sequences are LNHDA and SQIVND (reference sequence). CDR3 size: 10 residues. CDR3 region: CASRADEQFF. The CDR3 DNA reads as TGTGCCAGTAGGGCTGATGAGCAGTTCTTC.

This clonotype turned up a few times. The chain links TRBV28 to TRBJ2-7, with a weak D call TRBD2 (5 bases). Trimming pared 7 bases from V and 5 bases from J, leaving 15 bases between. The CDR3 extends over 13 amino acids. Germline CDR1 reads MDHEN; CDR2 reads SYDVKM. CDR3 residues: CASTPLGIDEQYF. CDR3 nucleotide sequence: TGTGCCAGCACCCCCCTCGGGATCGACGAGCAGTACTTC.

This clonotype has only a few counts. The J gene is TRBJ2-1, the V gene TRBV6-5; TRBD2 is a possible D gene (5 bases). Trimming shortened V by 2 bases and J by 6 bases, and 17 bases separated the two germline ends. The CDR3 runs 16 residues. Looked up from germline, CDR1 is MNHEY and CDR2 is SVGAGI. The CDR3 bases are TGTGCCAGCAGTTACGACGGCAACGGGGTGCTCAATGAGCAGTTCTTC. Translation gives CASSYDGNGVLNEQFF.

The rearrangement links TRBV2 to TRBJ2-3; TRBD1 is a possible D gene (5 bases). This CDR3 region has 13 residues. CDR1 is SNHLY, CDR2 FYNNEI, per germline. V was clipped by 5 bases and J by 6 bases, with 12 bases between them. CDR3 nucleotides: TGTGCCAGCAGTCAGGGAAACGGGGATACGCAGTATTTT. It translates to CASSQGNGDTQYF.

For this clonotype: It may be a read error: a sequence one base away is much more abundant. The chain employs TRBV12-3 or TRBV12-4 and TRBJ1-4; no reliable D call. The CDR3 is made up of 11 amino acids. CDR3 in DNA: TGTGCCAGCAGGAGGGATGAAAAACTGTATTTT. Its protein product is CASRRDEKLYF.

This clonotype was recorded a few times. This sequence joins TRBV5-1 and TRBJ1-3, with a tentative D call TRBD1 (6 bases). CDR1 and CDR2 (germline): SGHRS, YFSETQ. The V gene lost 0 bases and the J gene lost 2 bases, with 12 bases spanning the gap. The CDR3 is 16 residues long. This chain's CDR3 is CASSLDSQGAGNTIYF. CDR3 in DNA: TGCGCCAGCAGCTTGGATTCACAGGGTGCTGGAAACACCATATATTTT.

In this sample, this clonotype turned up many times. The chain uses TRBV20-1 and TRBJ2-3; D is unclear. CDR1 is DFQATT, CDR2 SNEGSKA, per germline (reference sequence). V was clipped by 3 bases and J by 2 bases, with 12 bases between them. This CDR3 spans 14 amino acids. For the CDR3, the DNA is TGCAGTGCTAGTTGGCTAGACGCCACAGATACGCAGTATTTT. Residues: CSASWLDATDTQYF.

The chain recombines TRBV5-1 with TRBJ2-5; possibly TRBD1 for D (5 bases). Germline values: CDR1 SGHRS, CDR2 YFSETQ. With 2 bases removed from V and 2 bases from J, the gap between germline ends came to 10 bases. The CDR3 is 14 amino acids. CDR3 sequence (DNA): TGCGCCAGCAGCTTATGGACACCACAAGAGACCCAGTACTTC. Encoded protein: CASSLWTPQETQYF.

The rearrangement uses TRBV4-1 and TRBJ2-1; 9 positions agree with TRBD2. V lost 6 bases, J lost 9 bases, and 12 bases stayed unmatched. Germline loops: CDR1 MGHRA, CDR2 YSYEKL. The length of the CDR3 is 15 residues. Here the CDR3 reads CASRIKGGGAGEQFF. Written as DNA, the CDR3 is TGCGCCAGCAGGATTAAGGGCGGGGGGGCCGGTGAGCAGTTCTTC.

The gene calls are TRBV15 and TRBJ1-1; no definite D call. Per the germline V gene, CDR1 is LNHNV and CDR2 is YYDKDF (reference sequence). Trimming pared 5 bases from V and 0 bases from J, leaving 10 bases between. This CDR3 is 14 amino acids long. In nucleotides, the CDR3 is TGTGCCACCAGCTCTTCGGGTTTGAACACTGAAGCTTTCTTT. It is translated as CATSSSGLNTEAFF.

The sample holds a few counts of this clonotype. This chain links TRBV7-8 with TRBJ2-7; D is unclear. V gave up 2 bases and J gave up 0 bases, with 20 bases separating them. The CDR3 has 18 residues. Germline V gives CDR1 SGHVS, CDR2 FQNEAQ. The CDR3 DNA is TGTGCCAGCAGCTTATATCGGGTCCTCTCAGGCGGCTCCTACGAGCAGTACTTC. Its protein is CASSLYRVLSGGSYEQYF.

There are a few counts of this clonotype. Here the CDR3 reads CASSPIQLQGVQETQYF. CDR3 coding DNA: TGTGCCAGCAGCCCTATTCAATTGCAGGGAGTCCAAGAGACCCAGTACTTC. The rearrangement uses TRBV7-2 and TRBJ2-5; D may match TRBD1 or TRBD2 (5 bases each). Looked up from germline, CDR1 is SGHTA and CDR2 is FQGNSA. The CDR3 consists of 17 residues. V was trimmed by 5 bases and J by 1 base, leaving 20 bases between them.

This clonotype has only a few counts. J is TRBJ2-1 and V is TRBV7-2; 7 positions agree with TRBD2. CDR1 and CDR2 from the germline V gene are SGHTA and FQGNSA. The CDR3 has 16 residues. The V segment lost 1 base and the J segment 1 base; nucleotides outside the gene matches: 4. The CDR3 region has the DNA TGTGCCAGCAGCTTAGACGGGGGGTCTTCCTACAATGAGCAGTTCTTC. This gives the protein CASSLDGGSSYNEQFF.

V and J are TRBV20-1 and TRBJ2-7, with D uncertain. CDR1 and CDR2 from the germline V gene are DFQATT and SNEGSKA (reference sequence). V was cut by 0 bases and J by 0 bases, with 0 bases left in between. There are 11 residues in the CDR3. The CDR3 here is CSARDSYEQYF. The CDR3 region has the DNA TGCAGTGCTAGAGACTCCTACGAGCAGTACTTC.

The V call is TRBV5-1, the J call TRBJ2-1; D may be TRBD2 (6 bases). V was trimmed by 4 bases and J by 10 bases, leaving 27 bases between them. This CDR3 comprises 17 residues. Germline CDR1 and CDR2: SGHRS and YFSETQ. As DNA, the CDR3 is TGCGCCAGCAGCCGAAGCCCCGAGACAGCCCGTGGGGGGGAGCAGTTCTTC. The encoded protein is CASSRSPETARGGEQFF.

In its sample, this clonotype was seen a few times. This sequence joins TRBV3-1 and TRBJ2-1; D remains unclear. Germline V gene data show CDR1 as LGHDT and CDR2 as YNNKEL (reference sequence). This CDR3 comprises 15 residues. Deletions cut 3 bases from V and 1 base from J, with 10 bases between. For the CDR3, the DNA is TGTGCCAGCAGCCAGGGCGTCGGATCCTACAATGAGCAGTTCTTC. Translated, it gives CASSQGVGSYNEQFF.

This sequence joins TRBV11-2 and TRBJ2-6; no definite D call. This CDR3 spans 14 amino acids. Germline V gene lookup returns CDR1 SGHAT and CDR2 FQNNGV. Between the trimmed V and J ends, which lost 6 bases and 2 bases, there was a span of 8 bases. CDR3 in DNA: TGTGCCAGCAGTACGCATGCTGGGGCCAACGTCCTGACTTTC. It translates to CASSTHAGANVLTF.

This clonotype has only a few counts. One end of the junction is discordant with germline, which a read error may explain. The chain joins TRBV29-1 to TRBJ2-6; 7 positions agree with TRBD1. Germline V gene sequence: CDR1 SQVTM, CDR2 ANQGSEA. The CDR3 length is 16 residues. CDR3 nucleotides: TGCAGCGTTCAAGACAGGGCTCGAGACGGGGCCAACGTCCTGACTTTC. Protein: CSVQDRARDGANVLTF.

This clonotype appeared a few times. V gene TRBV27 combines with J gene TRBJ2-7; weak D call: TRBD1 (6 bases). V gave up 11 bases and J gave up 3 bases, with 17 bases separating them. CDR3 length: 13 amino acids. Germline lookup yields CDR1 MNHEY and CDR2 SMNVEV (reference sequence). Here the CDR3 DNA reads TGTGCCGTGGGTGGGGGCAGCGGCTACGAGCAGTACTTC. Protein: CAVGGGSGYEQYF.

By share, this clonotype counts as medium-sized. The chain combines TRBV6-2 or TRBV6-3 with TRBJ1-5; D is unclear. The V gene lost 4 bases and the J gene lost 13 bases, with 11 bases spanning the gap. CDR3 length: 11 residues. CDR1 is MNHEY and CDR2 is SVGEGT in the germline V gene. The CDR3 loop reads CASSSGQTQHF. CDR3 bases: TGTGCCAGCAGTTCGGGTCAGACTCAGCATTTT.

The V gene is TRBV4-1, the J gene TRBJ2-5; D possibly corresponds to TRBD2 (6 bases). The CDR3 loop spans 17 amino acids. Germline CDR1 and CDR2: MGHRA and YSYEKL. V was pared by 6 bases and J by 1 base, with 21 bases between. CDR3 in DNA: TGCGCCAGCAGTCCCGTGGTCAGACGGACTACCCAAGAGACCCAGTACTTC. This codes for CASSPVVRRTTQETQYF.

The chain couples TRBV4-1 to TRBJ2-5; D perhaps matches TRBD1 (5 bases). With 0 bases removed from V and 5 bases from J, the gap between germline ends came to 19 bases. The CDR3 totals 17 residues. Germline lookup yields CDR1 MGHRA and CDR2 YSYEKL. This CDR3 is CASSQEGESNTGETQYF. The CDR3 bases are TGCGCCAGCAGCCAAGAAGGGGAATCGAACACCGGGGAGACCCAGTACTTC.

As regards this clonotype: No conserved phenylalanine or tryptophan ends this CDR3, so it is likely a read error. This chain connects TRBV20-1 to TRBJ1-2; D is possibly TRBD1 (6 bases). Germline V gene sequence: CDR1 DFQATT, CDR2 SNEGSKA (reference sequence). The CDR3 sequence is 14 residues long. Trimming pared 2 bases from V and 6 bases from J, leaving 16 bases between. Here the CDR3 DNA reads TGCAGTGCTAGAAATTCCGGGACAACGGATGGCTACACCCTC. Its translation is CSARNSGTTDGYTL.

The gene calls are TRBV5-5 and TRBJ2-7; 9 nucleotides line up with TRBD1. V gave up 4 bases and J gave up 3 bases; unmatched junction bases: 8. This CDR3 is built from 15 residues. Looked up from germline, CDR1 is SGHKS and CDR2 is YYEKEE (reference sequence). Here the CDR3 DNA reads TGTGCCAGCAGCCAAGCAGGGACAGGGAGCTACGAGCAGTACTTC. It codes for CASSQAGTGSYEQYF.

V gene TRBV28 combines with J gene TRBJ1-5, with TRBD1 as a possible D gene (5 bases). V was trimmed by 7 bases and J by 4 bases, leaving 14 bases between them. CDR1 is MDHEN, CDR2 SYDVKM, per germline. The CDR3 extends over 14 amino acids. For the CDR3, the DNA is TGTGCCAGCATGGCAGGGCTCGAAAATCAGCCCCAGCATTTT. It yields the protein CASMAGLENQPQHF.

Within the sample, this clonotype is medium-sized. The V and J genes are TRBV9 and TRBJ2-1; perhaps TRBD1 as D (6 bases). This CDR3 comprises 16 residues. Per the germline V gene, CDR1 is SGDLS and CDR2 is YYNGEE. Trimming removed 0 bases at V and 2 bases at J, with 12 bases between. The CDR3 spells CASSVDRVLTYNEQFF. CDR3 sequence (DNA): TGTGCCAGCAGCGTAGACAGGGTTTTGACCTACAATGAGCAGTTCTTC.